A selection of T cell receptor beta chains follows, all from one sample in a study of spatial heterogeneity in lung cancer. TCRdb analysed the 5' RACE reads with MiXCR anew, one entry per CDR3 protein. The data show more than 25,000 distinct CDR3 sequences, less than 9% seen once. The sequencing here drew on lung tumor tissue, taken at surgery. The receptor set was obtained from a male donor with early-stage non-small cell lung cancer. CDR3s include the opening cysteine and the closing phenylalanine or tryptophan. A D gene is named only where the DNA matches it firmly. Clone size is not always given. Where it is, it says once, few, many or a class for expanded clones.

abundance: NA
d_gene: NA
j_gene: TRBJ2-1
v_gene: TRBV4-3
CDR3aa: CASSPAGVQLTYEQFF
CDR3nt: TGCGCCAGCAGCCCTGCCGGGGTCCAGCTAACATATGAGCAGTTCTTC

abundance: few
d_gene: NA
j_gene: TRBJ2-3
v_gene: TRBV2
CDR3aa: CASSAPPGRIGYF
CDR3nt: TGTGCCAGCAGTGCCCCACCGGGACGGATCGGGTATTTT

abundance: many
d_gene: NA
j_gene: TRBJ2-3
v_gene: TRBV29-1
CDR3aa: CSVVGRDTDTQYF
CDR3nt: TGCAGCGTTGTCGGCAGGGACACAGATACGCAGTATTTT

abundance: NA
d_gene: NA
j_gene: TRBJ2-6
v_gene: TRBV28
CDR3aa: CASTGRSGANVLTF
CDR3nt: TGTGCCAGCACCGGGCGCTCTGGGGCCAACGTCCTGACTTTC

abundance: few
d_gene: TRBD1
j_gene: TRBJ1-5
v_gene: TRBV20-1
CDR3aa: CSARDIDRDKPQHF
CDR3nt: TGCAGTGCTAGAGATATAGACAGGGATAAGCCCCAGCATTTT

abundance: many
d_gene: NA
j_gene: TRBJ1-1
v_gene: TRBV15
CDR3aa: CATSREYRMNTEAFF
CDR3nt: TGTGCCACCAGCAGAGAGTACAGGATGAACACTGAAGCTTTCTTT

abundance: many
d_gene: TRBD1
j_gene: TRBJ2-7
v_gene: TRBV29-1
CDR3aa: CSVARSRTGGREQYF
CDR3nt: TGCAGCGTTGCCAGATCAAGGACAGGGGGCAGAGAGCAGTACTTC

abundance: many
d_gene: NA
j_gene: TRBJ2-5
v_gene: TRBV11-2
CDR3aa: CASSFSAGQGQYF
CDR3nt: TGTGCCAGCAGCTTTTCCGCCGGCCAGGGCCAGTACTTC

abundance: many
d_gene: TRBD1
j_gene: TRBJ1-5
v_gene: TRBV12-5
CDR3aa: CASGLGTGDQPQHF
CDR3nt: TGTGCTAGTGGTTTAGGGACAGGGGATCAGCCCCAGCATTTT

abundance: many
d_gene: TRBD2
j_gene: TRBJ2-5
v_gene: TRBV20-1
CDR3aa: CSAKLAGGAQYF
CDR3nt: TGCAGTGCTAAACTAGCGGGGGGGGCCCAGTACTTC

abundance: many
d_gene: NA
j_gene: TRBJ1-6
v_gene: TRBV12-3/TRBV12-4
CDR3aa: CASSLTGLASPLHF
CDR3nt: TGTGCCAGCAGTTTGACCGGGCTTGCTTCACCCCTCCACTTT

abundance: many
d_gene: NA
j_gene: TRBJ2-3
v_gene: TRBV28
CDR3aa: CASSLRASTDTQYF
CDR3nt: TGTGCCAGCAGTTTAAGAGCTAGCACAGATACGCAGTATTTT

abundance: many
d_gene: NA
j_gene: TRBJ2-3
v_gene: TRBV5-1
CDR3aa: CASSFATASTDTQYF
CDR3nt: TGCGCCAGCAGCTTCGCGACAGCAAGCACAGATACGCAGTATTTT

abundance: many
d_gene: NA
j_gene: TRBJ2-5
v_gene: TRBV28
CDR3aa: CASSLTSGVTQYF
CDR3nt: TGTGCCAGCAGTTTAACCAGTGGGGTGACCCAGTACTTC

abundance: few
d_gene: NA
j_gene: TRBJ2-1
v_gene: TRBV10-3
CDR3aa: CAISAATSSYNEQFF
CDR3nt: TGTGCCATCAGTGCTGCTACCAGCTCCTACAATGAGCAGTTCTTC

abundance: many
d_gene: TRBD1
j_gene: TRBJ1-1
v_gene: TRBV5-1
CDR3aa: CASQGARDTEAFF
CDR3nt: TGCGCCAGCCAGGGGGCAAGGGACACTGAAGCTTTCTTT

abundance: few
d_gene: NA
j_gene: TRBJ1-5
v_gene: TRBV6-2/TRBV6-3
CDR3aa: CASSSLTINQPQHF
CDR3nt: TGTGCCAGCAGTTCTTTGACCATCAATCAGCCCCAGCATTTT

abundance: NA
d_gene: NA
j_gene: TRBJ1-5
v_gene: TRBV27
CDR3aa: CASSLSRVQQPQHF
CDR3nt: TGTGCCAGCAGTTTATCCAGGGTTCAGCAGCCCCAGCATTTT

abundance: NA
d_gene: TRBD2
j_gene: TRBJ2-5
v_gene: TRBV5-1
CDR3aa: CASSLSGSRETQYF
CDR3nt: TGCGCCAGCAGCTTGAGCGGGAGTAGGGAGACCCAGTACTTC

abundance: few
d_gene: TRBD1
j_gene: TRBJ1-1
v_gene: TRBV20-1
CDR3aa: CSADYRGDTEAFF
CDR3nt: TGCAGTGCTGACTACAGGGGCGACACTGAAGCTTTCTTT

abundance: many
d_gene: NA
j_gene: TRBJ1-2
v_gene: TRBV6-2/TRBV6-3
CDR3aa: CASSYSVYGYTF
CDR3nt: TGTGCCAGCAGCTACTCAGTTTATGGCTACACCTTC

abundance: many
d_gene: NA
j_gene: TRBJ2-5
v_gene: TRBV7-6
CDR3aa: CASSLEYGRQETQYF
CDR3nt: TGTGCCAGCAGCTTAGAATATGGGAGGCAAGAGACCCAGTACTTC

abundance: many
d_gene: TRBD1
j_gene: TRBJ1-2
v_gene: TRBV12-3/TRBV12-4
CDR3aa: CASSPGGGVGYTF
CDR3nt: TGTGCCAGCAGCCCAGGGGGCGGAGTTGGCTACACCTTC

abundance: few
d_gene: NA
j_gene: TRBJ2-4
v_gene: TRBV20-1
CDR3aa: CSARAASIAKNIQYF
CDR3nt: TGCAGTGCTAGAGCTGCTTCGATTGCCAAAAACATTCAGTACTTC

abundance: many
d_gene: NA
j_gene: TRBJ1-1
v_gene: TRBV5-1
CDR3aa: CASSLAGGFEAFF
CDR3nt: TGCGCCAGCAGCTTGGCGGGGGGCTTTGAAGCTTTCTTT

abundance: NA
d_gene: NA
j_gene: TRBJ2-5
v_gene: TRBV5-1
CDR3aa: CASSSQGGPRETQYF
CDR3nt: TGCGCCAGCAGCTCTCAGGGGGGGCCACGGGAGACCCAGTACTTC